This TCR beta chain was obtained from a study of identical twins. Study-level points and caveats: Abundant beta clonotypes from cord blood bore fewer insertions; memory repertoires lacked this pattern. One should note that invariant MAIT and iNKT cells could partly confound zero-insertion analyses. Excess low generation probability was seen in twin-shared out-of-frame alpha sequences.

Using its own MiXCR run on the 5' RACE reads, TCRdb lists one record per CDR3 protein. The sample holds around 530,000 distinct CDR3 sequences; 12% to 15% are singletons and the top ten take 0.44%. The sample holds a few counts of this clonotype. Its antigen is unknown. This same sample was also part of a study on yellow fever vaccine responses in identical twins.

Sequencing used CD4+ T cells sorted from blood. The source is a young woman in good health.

CDR3 protein: CASSFNGAGEETQYF. In nucleotides, the CDR3 is TGTGCCAGCAGTTTCAATGGTGCTGGAGAAGAGACCCAGTACTTC. The chain is built from TRBV28 and TRBJ2-5; D is uncertain. CDR3 length: 15 residues. The germline gives CDR1 MDHEN, CDR2 SYDVKM. Trimming took 3 bases from V and 3 from J, leaving 14 bases between them. Full variable domain (remainder filled in from reference TRBV28 and TRBJ2-5): DVKVTQSSRYLVKRTGEKVFLECVQDMDHENMFWYRQDPGLGLRLIYFSYDVKMKEKGDIPEGYSVSREKKERFSLILESASTNQTSMYLCASSFNGAGEETQYFGPGTRLLVL.